The 23 T cell receptor beta chains below all came from one sample that was sequenced in a study of blood T cell repertoires in COVID-19. The repertoire was sequenced with immunoSEQ multiplex PCR; TCRdb's copy has only in-frame clones and lacks some. The top ten hold around 5% of the sample, which has 250,000 to 300,000 clones, around nine tenths seen once. The sample taken for sequencing was peripheral blood. The receptors stem from a woman aged 55-70 years with COVID-19, enrolled during active disease.

V and J are TRBV27 and TRBJ2-7, with 8 nucleotides matching TRBD1. Germline CDR1 is MNHEY and CDR2 is SMNVEV (reference sequence). Trimming cost V 3 bases and J 4 bases; bases outside gene matches: 2. This CDR3 is 13 amino acids long. Written as DNA, the CDR3 is TGTGCCAGCAGTTTTAGACAGGGGTACGAGCAGTACTTC. Residues: CASSFRQGYEQYF.

In its sample, this clone was seen once. This chain links TRBV7-2 with TRBJ2-1; TRBD2 matches 7 bases. V lost 7 bases to trimming and J lost 8 bases; unmatched junction nucleotides: 14. The CDR3 runs to 15 residues. Germline CDR1 reads SGHTA; CDR2 reads FQGNSA. As DNA, the CDR3 is TGTGCCAGCACCGTTAGCGGGCTCCACGTCGATGAGCAGTTCTTC. Translated: CASTVSGLHVDEQFF.

V gene TRBV9 combines with J gene TRBJ2-7; TRBD2 might be the D (6 bases). Germline CDR1 is SGDLS and CDR2 is YYNGEE. This CDR3 has 16 amino acids. Trimming shortened V by 4 bases and J by 7 bases, and 24 bases separated the two germline ends. The chain's CDR3 is CASSTRLGTPFGEQYF. The CDR3 nucleotides read TGTGCCAGCAGCACCCGCCTCGGGACTCCTTTTGGGGAGCAGTACTTC.

The chain joins TRBV29-1 to TRBJ2-1; 12 nucleotides line up with TRBD2. Per the germline V gene, CDR1 is SQVTM and CDR2 is ANQGSEA. This CDR3 region has 14 residues. With 5 bases clipped from V and 7 bases from J, the junction kept 6 bases outside the gene matches. The CDR3 DNA reads as TGCAGCGTTTCGAGCCTAGCGGGAGGGAATGAGCAGTTCTTC. Translation gives CSVSSLAGGNEQFF.

This chain joins TRBV5-1 and TRBJ2-3, with a weak D call TRBD2 (5 bases). The germline V gene has CDR1 SGHRS and CDR2 YFSETQ. Trimming took 4 bases from V and 1 from J, leaving 13 bases between them. The CDR3 has 15 residues. Written as DNA, the CDR3 is TGCGCCAGCAGCGTAGGACTGCAGGGCACAGATACGCAGTATTTT. Residues: CASSVGLQGTDTQYF.

The gene calls are TRBV5-5 and TRBJ2-7; 10 nucleotides match TRBD1. CDR1 and CDR2 (germline): SGHKS, YYEKEE (reference sequence). The CDR3 consists of 14 residues. V was clipped by 3 bases and J by 5 bases; unmatched bases: 5. The CDR3 nucleotides are TGTGCCAGCAGCTGGGACAGGGGCAGGAACGAGCAGTACTTC. It yields the protein CASSWDRGRNEQYF.

The chain couples TRBV3-1 (or the pseudogene TRBV3-2) to TRBJ2-5, with 10 bases lining up with TRBD2. This CDR3 comprises 15 residues. Germline CDR1 reads LGHDT; CDR2 reads YNNKEL (reference sequence). V lost 2 bases to trimming and J lost 7 bases; unmatched junction nucleotides: 7. This CDR3 is CASSQRLGTSVTQYF. CDR3 DNA: TGTGCCAGCAGCCAAAGGTTAGGGACTAGCGTGACCCAGTACTTC.

The V and J genes are TRBV20-1 and TRBJ2-1; 13 bases agree with TRBD2. The CDR3 covers 16 residues. Per the germline V gene, CDR1 is DFQATT and CDR2 is SNEGSKA (reference sequence). V was clipped by 3 bases and J by 8 bases; unmatched bases: 10. CDR3 loop: CSASTPGLAGIYEQFF. The CDR3, as DNA: TGCAGTGCTAGTACTCCGGGACTAGCGGGAATATATGAGCAGTTCTTC.

V is TRBV6-2 or TRBV6-3 and J is TRBJ1-1; a possible D gene is TRBD1 (6 bases). Germline V CDR1 and CDR2: MNHEY, SVGEGT. Trimming removed 5 bases from V and 6 bases from J, with 19 bases in between. The CDR3 sequence is 15 residues long. CDR3 sequence (DNA): TGTGCCAGCAGTGACGGTACGATCGGGGGGCCTGAAGCTTTCTTT. Translated, it gives CASSDGTIGGPEAFF.

The chain uses TRBV6-2 or TRBV6-3 and TRBJ2-2; 15 nucleotides agree with TRBD2. The CDR3 totals 17 residues. Germline V gene lookup returns CDR1 MNHEY and CDR2 SVGEGT. Trimming cost V 6 bases and J 7 bases; bases outside gene matches: 9. CDR3 nucleotides: TGTGCCAGCAGCTTGGGACTAGCGGGAGGATCTGACGGGGAGCTGTTTTTT. Encoded protein: CASSLGLAGGSDGELFF.

V is TRBV7-2 and J is TRBJ2-1, with D hard to call. The V end was cut by 3 bases, the J end by 0 bases, with 9 bases between. This CDR3 is built from 15 residues. The germline gives CDR1 SGHTA, CDR2 FQGNSA. The CDR3 bases are TGTGCCAGCAGCTTTAAAATGAGCTCCTACAATGAGCAGTTCTTC. It translates to CASSFKMSSYNEQFF.

J is TRBJ2-2 and V is TRBV5-1, with D possibly being TRBD2 (5 bases). This CDR3 has 13 amino acids. CDR1 and CDR2 from the germline V gene are SGHRS and YFSETQ. V lost 5 bases to trimming and J lost 8 bases, with 13 bases between them. CDR3 bases: TGCGCCAGCAGACCCGACGGCGGGGGGGAGCTGTTTTTT. Protein product: CASRPDGGGELFF.

The chain is built from TRBV7-9 and TRBJ1-6; D is ambiguous. CDR1 is SEHNR, CDR2 FQNEAQ, per germline (reference sequence). Trimming left V 6 bases short and J 7 bases short, with 10 bases between. There are 13 residues in the CDR3. DNA of the CDR3: TGTGCCAGCAGTTATGGGGAGAATTCACCCCTCCACTTT. It yields the protein CASSYGENSPLHF.

The chain links TRBV10-1 to TRBJ2-2; TRBD1 aligns across 11 bases. This CDR3 spans 15 amino acids. The trim removed 7 bases at V and 5 bases at J, leaving 6 bases unmatched. Germline CDR1 and CDR2: WNHNN and SYGVQD (reference sequence). CDR3 bases: TGCGCCAGCAAGGGGGACAGGGGGGAAACCGGGGAGCTGTTTTTT. This codes for CASKGDRGETGELFF.

This chain joins TRBV20-1 and TRBJ2-3; possibly TRBD2 for D (6 bases). The CDR3 length is 12 residues. Germline V gene sequence: CDR1 DFQATT, CDR2 SNEGSKA (reference sequence). V lost 3 bases, J lost 5 bases, and 9 bases lay in between. The CDR3 reads CSASLGGDTQYF. CDR3 nucleotides: TGCAGTGCTAGTTTGGGGGGAGATACGCAGTATTTT.

The CDR3 nucleotides read TGTGCCAGCAGCTCCTCCGGGACTAGCGGGTTGTGGCAGTTCTTC. Protein sequence: CASSSSGTSGLWQFF. The chain employs TRBV7-9 and TRBJ2-1; 12 bases are shared with TRBD2. Germline assignment: CDR1 SEHNR and CDR2 FQNEAQ (reference sequence). The CDR3 covers 15 residues. Trimming cost V 4 bases and J 12 bases; bases outside gene matches: 10.

The V gene is TRBV29-1, the J gene TRBJ2-3; unclear D gene. Trimming pared 6 bases from V and 11 bases from J, leaving 18 bases between. Germline V gene sequence: CDR1 SQVTM, CDR2 ANQGSEA. The CDR3 loop spans 12 amino acids. DNA for the CDR3: TGCAGCGTCAAGTTTGGCGAGCGCAGGCAGTATTTT. Translation: CSVKFGERRQYF.

The rearrangement joins TRBV19 to TRBJ2-7; no firm D call. The CDR3 loop spans 13 amino acids. V was shortened by 4 bases and J by 1 base, with 8 bases between the two germline ends. Germline values: CDR1 LNHDA, CDR2 SQIVND (reference sequence). This CDR3 is CASSRAESYEQYF. In DNA, the CDR3 is TGTGCCAGTAGTAGGGCAGAATCCTACGAGCAGTACTTC.

This clone has just a few counts. The J gene is TRBJ1-2, the V gene TRBV6-5; 8 bases are shared with TRBD1. The CDR3 extends over 14 amino acids. Germline trimming cut 5 bases from V and 8 bases from J; bases unmatched to any gene: 10. CDR1 is MNHEY, CDR2 SVGAGI, per germline. CDR3 DNA: TGTGCCAGCAGTCCCTCCCGGACAGGGAGGGGCTACACCTTC. It encodes CASSPSRTGRGYTF.

V and J are TRBV7-8 and TRBJ2-7; 10 positions agree with TRBD2. V lost 7 bases, J lost 4 bases, and 7 bases stayed unmatched. The germline V gene encodes CDR1 SGHVS and CDR2 FQNEAQ. The CDR3 length is 14 residues. CDR3 sequence reads: CASTLRTSGYEQYF. CDR3 bases: TGTGCCAGCACCCTTCGGACTAGCGGATACGAGCAGTACTTC.

V is TRBV4-1 and J is TRBJ2-3, with 16 bases fitting TRBD2. CDR1 and CDR2 from the germline V gene are MGHRA and YSYEKL. The CDR3 has 21 residues. V lost 1 base, J lost 1 base, and 11 bases stayed unmatched. The CDR3 spells CASSQVRGTSGRAGGTDTQYF. The CDR3, as DNA: TGCGCCAGCAGCCAAGTCAGGGGGACTAGCGGGAGGGCCGGGGGCACAGATACGCAGTATTTT.

The gene calls are TRBV7-3 and TRBJ2-1; TRBD2 matches at 9 bases. Trimming removed 1 base from V and 7 bases from J; junction bases left unmatched: 20. CDR3 length: 20 residues. Germline V gives CDR1 SGHTA, CDR2 FQGTGA. The CDR3 spells CASSLNRAGGPETEKNEQFF. The CDR3 region has the DNA TGTGCCAGCAGCTTAAACCGCGCGGGAGGGCCAGAAACCGAAAAGAATGAGCAGTTCTTC.

The gene calls are TRBV10-3 and TRBJ1-6, with 8 nucleotides matching TRBD1. This CDR3 contains 14 residues. From germline, CDR1 is ENHRY and CDR2 SYGVKD. The J segment lost 7 bases and the V segment lost 4 bases, leaving 3 bases of the junction unmatched. The CDR3, as DNA: TGTGCCATCAGTGGGACAGGGCGGAATTCACCCCTCCACTTT. Translation gives CAISGTGRNSPLHF.